The rows below give T cell receptor beta chains drawn from one sample of a study of early stage breast cancer tumors. Profiling relied on immunoSEQ multiplex PCR, and the TCRdb table lists in-frame clones only, not all of them. The table lists approximately 54,000 clones, around 80% of them singletons. Sequenced input: blood. The receptors were sampled from a person aged 35-55 years with breast cancer. Both conserved end residues are part of each CDR3. Each record gives: CDR3 protein, CDR3 DNA, V gene, clone size, D gene, J gene. D genes are given only for firm matches. Size values are once, few and many counts, or a class for expanded clones, and some rows have none.

CDR3 protein: CTSSRRGGPFGANVLTF; CDR3 DNA: TGCACCAGCAGTCGTCGGGGAGGGCCCTTTGGGGCCAACGTCCTGACTTTC; V gene: TRBV1; clone size: once; D gene: NA; J gene: TRBJ2-6
CDR3 protein: CASSLAQADTQYF; CDR3 DNA: TGTGCCAGCAGCTTAGCTCAGGCAGATACGCAGTATTTT; V gene: TRBV11-3; clone size: NA; D gene: NA; J gene: TRBJ2-3
CDR3 protein: CSVDSGQGFETQYF; CDR3 DNA: TGCAGCGTAGATTCGGGACAGGGTTTTGAGACCCAGTACTTC; V gene: TRBV29-1; clone size: NA; D gene: TRBD1; J gene: TRBJ2-5
CDR3 protein: CASSHLSSNQPQHF; CDR3 DNA: TGTGCCAGCAGCCACCTTTCTAGCAATCAGCCCCAGCATTTT; V gene: TRBV4-2; clone size: NA; D gene: NA; J gene: TRBJ1-5
CDR3 protein: CASSPPRGGLAGAYNEQFF; CDR3 DNA: TGTGCCAGCTCACCCCCTCGGGGTGGACTAGCGGGAGCCTACAATGAGCAGTTCTTC; V gene: TRBV18; clone size: NA; D gene: TRBD2; J gene: TRBJ2-1
CDR3 protein: CASSIGPGGEQFF; CDR3 DNA: TGTGCCAGTAGTATAGGGCCGGGAGGTGAGCAGTTCTTC; V gene: TRBV19; clone size: NA; D gene: TRBD2; J gene: TRBJ2-1
CDR3 protein: CSVDSGVGYTF; CDR3 DNA: TGCAGCGTAGACTCCGGAGTGGGCTACACCTTC; V gene: TRBV29-1; clone size: few; D gene: NA; J gene: TRBJ1-2
CDR3 protein: CASSTGEETQYF; CDR3 DNA: TGTGCCAGCTCGACGGGAGAAGAGACCCAGTACTTC; V gene: TRBV18; clone size: NA; D gene: NA; J gene: TRBJ2-5
CDR3 protein: CASSLELETQYF; CDR3 DNA: TGTGCCAGCAGCTTAGAGCTAGAGACCCAGTACTTC; V gene: TRBV7-9; clone size: NA; D gene: NA; J gene: TRBJ2-5
CDR3 protein: CASSLTGSQPQHF; CDR3 DNA: TGTGCCAGCAGTTTGACGGGATCTCAGCCCCAGCATTTT; V gene: TRBV27; clone size: once; D gene: NA; J gene: TRBJ1-5
CDR3 protein: CASNTVAGNEQYF; CDR3 DNA: TGTGCCAGCAATACGGTCGCGGGTAACGAGCAGTACTTC; V gene: TRBV2; clone size: NA; D gene: NA; J gene: TRBJ2-7
CDR3 protein: CASSLMAGGPGNEQFF; CDR3 DNA: TGTGCCAGCAGCTTAATGGCGGGAGGGCCGGGGAATGAGCAGTTCTTC; V gene: TRBV7-9; clone size: NA; D gene: TRBD2; J gene: TRBJ2-1
CDR3 protein: CASRSRSGRGTYEQYF; CDR3 DNA: TGTGCCAGCAGATCCCGTAGCGGGAGGGGCACTTACGAGCAGTACTTC; V gene: TRBV6-6; clone size: NA; D gene: TRBD2; J gene: TRBJ2-7
CDR3 protein: CSVEETGPYGYTF; CDR3 DNA: TGCAGCGTTGAAGAGACAGGCCCCTATGGCTACACCTTC; V gene: TRBV29-1; clone size: NA; D gene: NA; J gene: TRBJ1-2
CDR3 protein: CASSPRGVGGDADTQYF; CDR3 DNA: TGTGCCAGCAGCCCCAGGGGGGTGGGAGGCGACGCAGATACGCAGTATTTT; V gene: TRBV11-3; clone size: NA; D gene: NA; J gene: TRBJ2-3
CDR3 protein: CASIGQTYYGYTF; CDR3 DNA: TGTGCCAGCATTGGTCAGACGTACTATGGCTACACCTTC; V gene: TRBV6-1; clone size: NA; D gene: NA; J gene: TRBJ1-2
CDR3 protein: CASSLSPSGTYEQYF; CDR3 DNA: TGCGCCAGCAGCTTGAGTCCTAGCGGGACCTACGAGCAGTACTTC; V gene: TRBV5-1; clone size: NA; D gene: TRBD2; J gene: TRBJ2-7
CDR3 protein: CASRRGEGTEAFF; CDR3 DNA: TGTGCCAGCAGACGCGGCGAGGGGACTGAAGCTTTCTTT; V gene: TRBV6-5; clone size: NA; D gene: NA; J gene: TRBJ1-1
CDR3 protein: CASSLAGLSTDTQYF; CDR3 DNA: TGCGCCAGCAGCTTGGCCGGGCTCAGCACAGATACGCAGTATTTT; V gene: TRBV5-1; clone size: NA; D gene: NA; J gene: TRBJ2-3
CDR3 protein: CASSLQGDTEAFF; CDR3 DNA: TGCGCCAGCAGCTTGCAAGGGGACACTGAAGCTTTCTTT; V gene: TRBV5-1; clone size: NA; D gene: NA; J gene: TRBJ1-1
CDR3 protein: CASSQRGASGSWQETQYF; CDR3 DNA: TGTGCCAGCAGCCAACGTGGGGCTAGCGGGAGCTGGCAAGAGACCCAGTACTTC; V gene: TRBV7-9; clone size: NA; D gene: TRBD2; J gene: TRBJ2-5
CDR3 protein: CAWSVLGGGRQPQHF; CDR3 DNA: TGTGCCTGGAGTGTTTTGGGTGGGGGGAGACAGCCCCAGCATTTT; V gene: TRBV30; clone size: NA; D gene: NA; J gene: TRBJ1-5
CDR3 protein: CASSLGQGGETQYF; CDR3 DNA: TGTGCCAGCAGTTTAGGCCAGGGCGGAGAGACCCAGTACTTC; V gene: TRBV27; clone size: once; D gene: NA; J gene: TRBJ2-5
CDR3 protein: CSVEVGQGYGDTQYF; CDR3 DNA: TGCAGCGTTGAAGTAGGCCAGGGGTACGGAGATACGCAGTATTTT; V gene: TRBV29-1; clone size: NA; D gene: NA; J gene: TRBJ2-3
CDR3 protein: CASSLAKRGEQYF; CDR3 DNA: TGTGCCAGCAGCTTAGCGAAGCGCGGCGAGCAGTACTTC; V gene: TRBV7-8; clone size: NA; D gene: NA; J gene: TRBJ2-7
CDR3 protein: CASSLDGTGELFF; CDR3 DNA: TGTGCCAGCAGCTTAGACGGCACCGGGGAGCTGTTTTTT; V gene: TRBV7-9; clone size: NA; D gene: NA; J gene: TRBJ2-2
CDR3 protein: CASSEALVDEAFF; CDR3 DNA: TGTGCCAGCAGTGAAGCGCTGGTGGATGAAGCTTTCTTT; V gene: TRBV2; clone size: NA; D gene: NA; J gene: TRBJ1-1
CDR3 protein: CASSQDRGGLGGYTF; CDR3 DNA: TGCGCCAGCAGCCAAGATCGCGGGGGGCTGGGTGGCTACACCTTC; V gene: TRBV4-1; clone size: few; D gene: NA; J gene: TRBJ1-2
CDR3 protein: CAWSLRADYEQYF; CDR3 DNA: TGTGCCTGGAGTTTGCGGGCAGACTACGAGCAGTACTTC; V gene: TRBV30; clone size: NA; D gene: NA; J gene: TRBJ2-7
CDR3 protein: CASSPGLLISDEQFF; CDR3 DNA: TGCGCCAGCAGCCCGGGACTGCTGATCTCCGATGAGCAGTTCTTC; V gene: TRBV5-1; clone size: NA; D gene: NA; J gene: TRBJ2-1
CDR3 protein: CASSLDRETQYF; CDR3 DNA: TGTGCCAGCAGCTTAGATAGGGAGACCCAGTACTTC; V gene: TRBV5-4; clone size: NA; D gene: NA; J gene: TRBJ2-5
CDR3 protein: CAWSTFGGARNQPQHF; CDR3 DNA: TGTGCCTGGAGCACCTTCGGGGGGGCTCGCAATCAGCCCCAGCATTTT; V gene: TRBV30; clone size: NA; D gene: NA; J gene: TRBJ1-5
CDR3 protein: CASSLAPSFEQYF; CDR3 DNA: TGTGCCAGCAGCTTAGCCCCTAGTTTCGAGCAGTACTTC; V gene: TRBV11-2; clone size: NA; D gene: NA; J gene: TRBJ2-7
CDR3 protein: CASSPEGSYYEQYF; CDR3 DNA: TGTGCCAGCAGCCCTGAGGGGTCTTACTACGAGCAGTACTTC; V gene: TRBV9; clone size: few; D gene: NA; J gene: TRBJ2-7
CDR3 protein: CASSYATNTEAFF; CDR3 DNA: TGTGCCAGCAGTTACGCCACGAACACTGAAGCTTTCTTT; V gene: TRBV6-5; clone size: NA; D gene: NA; J gene: TRBJ1-1
CDR3 protein: CASSFSSGDYNEQFF; CDR3 DNA: TGTGCCAGCAGCTTCTCTAGCGGGGATTACAATGAGCAGTTCTTC; V gene: TRBV7-2; clone size: NA; D gene: TRBD2; J gene: TRBJ2-1
CDR3 protein: CASSETTQVNTEAFF; CDR3 DNA: TGCGCCAGCAGTGAGACGACACAGGTGAACACTGAAGCTTTCTTT; V gene: TRBV10-1; clone size: NA; D gene: NA; J gene: TRBJ1-1
CDR3 protein: CASGLALSNEQFF; CDR3 DNA: TGTGCCAGCGGACTAGCGTTAAGCAATGAGCAGTTCTTC; V gene: TRBV11-2; clone size: NA; D gene: TRBD2; J gene: TRBJ2-1
CDR3 protein: CASSLRGAQYF; CDR3 DNA: TGTGCCAGCAGCTTAAGGGGCGCGCAGTATTTT; V gene: TRBV11-2; clone size: NA; D gene: NA; J gene: TRBJ2-3
CDR3 protein: CASSFGGRAINEQFF; CDR3 DNA: TGTGCCAGCAGCTTTGGCGGGAGGGCCATCAATGAGCAGTTCTTC; V gene: TRBV7-4; clone size: NA; D gene: TRBD2; J gene: TRBJ2-1
CDR3 protein: CAWGRGGTDTQYF; CDR3 DNA: TGTGCCTGGGGAAGAGGGGGAACAGATACGCAGTATTTT; V gene: TRBV30; clone size: NA; D gene: NA; J gene: TRBJ2-3
CDR3 protein: CASSLGLAGAPDTQYF; CDR3 DNA: TGCGCCAGCAGCTTGGGACTAGCGGGAGCCCCAGATACGCAGTATTTT; V gene: TRBV5-1; clone size: NA; D gene: TRBD2; J gene: TRBJ2-3
CDR3 protein: CASSFLAGGSTDTQYF; CDR3 DNA: TGTGCCAGCAGCTTCCTAGCGGGAGGTAGCACAGATACGCAGTATTTT; V gene: TRBV5-4; clone size: NA; D gene: TRBD2; J gene: TRBJ2-3
CDR3 protein: CASSPSEGDEQFF; CDR3 DNA: TGCGCCAGCAGCCCCTCCGAGGGCGATGAGCAGTTCTTC; V gene: TRBV5-1; clone size: NA; D gene: NA; J gene: TRBJ2-1
CDR3 protein: CASSFEGGITDTQYF; CDR3 DNA: TGTGCCAGCAGTTTTGAGGGGGGAATCACAGATACGCAGTATTTT; V gene: TRBV27; clone size: NA; D gene: NA; J gene: TRBJ2-3
CDR3 protein: CASSLKLAGGAWEQYF; CDR3 DNA: TGTGCCAGCAGTTTAAAACTAGCGGGAGGGGCTTGGGAGCAGTACTTC; V gene: TRBV27; clone size: NA; D gene: TRBD2; J gene: TRBJ2-7
CDR3 protein: CASSPGQGVSGYTF; CDR3 DNA: TGTGCCAGCAGCCCCGGACAGGGGGTATCTGGCTACACCTTC; V gene: TRBV14; clone size: few; D gene: TRBD1; J gene: TRBJ1-2
CDR3 protein: CASSRRQAMNTEAFF; CDR3 DNA: TGTGCCAGCAGCCGAAGACAGGCAATGAACACTGAAGCTTTCTTT; V gene: TRBV5-4; clone size: few; D gene: NA; J gene: TRBJ1-1
CDR3 protein: CASFSSRRTQYF; CDR3 DNA: TGTGCCAGCTTTTCTAGCCGGAGGACTCAGTACTTC; V gene: TRBV6-4; clone size: NA; D gene: NA; J gene: TRBJ2-7
CDR3 protein: CASSSPGQQSYGYTF; CDR3 DNA: TGTGCCAGCAGTTCCCCGGGACAGCAATCCTATGGCTACACCTTC; V gene: TRBV6-6; clone size: NA; D gene: TRBD1; J gene: TRBJ1-2
CDR3 protein: CASSVGRWNYGYTF; CDR3 DNA: TGTGCCAGCAGCGTCGGACGGTGGAACTATGGCTACACCTTC; V gene: TRBV6-5; clone size: NA; D gene: NA; J gene: TRBJ1-2
CDR3 protein: CASSLGQATTDTQYF; CDR3 DNA: TGTGCCAGCAGTCTGGGACAGGCGACCACAGATACGCAGTATTTT; V gene: TRBV28; clone size: NA; D gene: TRBD1; J gene: TRBJ2-3
CDR3 protein: CASSYGQRSYEQYF; CDR3 DNA: TGTGCCAGCAGCTATGGACAGAGGTCATACGAGCAGTACTTC; V gene: TRBV13; clone size: NA; D gene: NA; J gene: TRBJ2-7
CDR3 protein: CASSTTQNYGYTF; CDR3 DNA: TGTGCCAGTAGTACGACACAGAACTATGGCTACACCTTC; V gene: TRBV19; clone size: NA; D gene: NA; J gene: TRBJ1-2
CDR3 protein: CASSFGVANEQFF; CDR3 DNA: TGTGCCAGCAGCTTTGGGGTGGCCAATGAGCAGTTCTTC; V gene: TRBV5-6; clone size: NA; D gene: NA; J gene: TRBJ2-1
CDR3 protein: CASSRATMQNNEQFF; CDR3 DNA: TGTGCCAGCAGTCGGGCCACCATGCAGAACAATGAGCAGTTCTTC; V gene: TRBV2; clone size: medium-sized; D gene: NA; J gene: TRBJ2-1
CDR3 protein: CASSRGQGLTYEQYF; CDR3 DNA: TGTGCCAGCAGCAGAGGACAGGGGTTGACATACGAGCAGTACTTC; V gene: TRBV11-3; clone size: NA; D gene: TRBD1; J gene: TRBJ2-7
CDR3 protein: CASSIPSGTEAFF; CDR3 DNA: TGTGCCAGTAGTATTCCCAGCGGCACTGAAGCTTTCTTT; V gene: TRBV19; clone size: NA; D gene: NA; J gene: TRBJ1-1
CDR3 protein: CASRRDGNYEQYF; CDR3 DNA: TGTGCCAGCCGAAGGGACGGTAACTACGAGCAGTACTTC; V gene: TRBV2; clone size: NA; D gene: NA; J gene: TRBJ2-7
CDR3 protein: CSARDEGLFF; CDR3 DNA: TGCAGTGCTAGGGACGAGGGACTGTTTTTT; V gene: TRBV20-1; clone size: NA; D gene: NA; J gene: TRBJ1-4